The rows below give T cell receptor beta chains drawn from one sample of a study of cytomegalovirus exposure and HLA in healthy donors. Measured with immunoSEQ multiplex PCR; TCRdb has only the in-frame clones, and not every one. Of approximately 280,000 clones detected, 86% appear once; the ten largest clones hold about 1%. Sequenced sample: PBMCs. The receptor set was obtained from a young woman in good health and CMV-seronegative. CDR3s include the opening cysteine and the closing phenylalanine or tryptophan. D genes are given only for firm matches. Clone size is not always given. Where it is, it says once, few, many or a class for expanded clones.

V gene: TRBV5-1
D gene: NA
clone size: NA
J gene: TRBJ1-2
CDR3 protein: CASSAGGSTLGYTF
CDR3 DNA: TGCGCCAGCAGCGCTGGGGGGAGCACTCTTGGCTACACCTTC

V gene: TRBV7-6
D gene: NA
clone size: NA
J gene: TRBJ2-7
CDR3 protein: CASSSKGGYGGTYEQYF
CDR3 DNA: TGTGCCAGCAGCTCAAAAGGCGGGTACGGTGGAACCTACGAGCAGTACTTC

V gene: TRBV14
D gene: TRBD1
clone size: NA
J gene: TRBJ1-2
CDR3 protein: CASSERGTVFGYTF
CDR3 DNA: TGTGCCAGCAGCGAAAGAGGGACAGTCTTCGGCTACACCTTC

V gene: TRBV11-2
D gene: NA
clone size: NA
J gene: TRBJ2-7
CDR3 protein: CASSFNRAPYEQYF
CDR3 DNA: TGTGCCAGCAGCTTCAACAGGGCTCCCTACGAGCAGTACTTC

V gene: TRBV11-2
D gene: NA
clone size: NA
J gene: TRBJ1-1
CDR3 protein: CASGFRGNTEAFF
CDR3 DNA: TGTGCCAGTGGGTTTCGGGGTAACACTGAAGCTTTCTTT

V gene: TRBV5-6
D gene: TRBD2
clone size: NA
J gene: TRBJ2-1
CDR3 protein: CASSLGLARHEQFF
CDR3 DNA: TGTGCCAGCAGTTTAGGACTAGCGCGGCATGAGCAGTTCTTC

V gene: TRBV11-2
D gene: TRBD2
clone size: NA
J gene: TRBJ2-3
CDR3 protein: CASSLVLAGITDTQYF
CDR3 DNA: TGTGCCAGCAGCTTAGTCCTAGCGGGGATCACAGATACGCAGTATTTT

V gene: TRBV9
D gene: NA
clone size: NA
J gene: TRBJ1-4
CDR3 protein: CASSARTATNEKLFF
CDR3 DNA: TGTGCCAGCAGCGCCAGGACAGCAACTAATGAAAAACTGTTTTTT

V gene: TRBV9
D gene: NA
clone size: NA
J gene: TRBJ2-7
CDR3 protein: CASSPRWGASYEQYF
CDR3 DNA: TGTGCCAGCAGCCCCCGGTGGGGAGCTTCCTACGAGCAGTACTTC

V gene: TRBV7-7
D gene: NA
clone size: NA
J gene: TRBJ1-5
CDR3 protein: CASSSPQPPQPGLRNQPQHF
CDR3 DNA: TGTGCTAGCAGCTCCCCCCAACCGCCTCAACCGGGGTTACGCAATCAGCCCCAGCATTTT

V gene: TRBV5-4
D gene: TRBD1
clone size: NA
J gene: TRBJ1-2
CDR3 protein: CASSSGTVYGYTF
CDR3 DNA: TGTGCCAGCAGTTCCGGGACAGTCTATGGCTACACCTTC

V gene: TRBV6-5
D gene: TRBD1
clone size: once
J gene: TRBJ2-7
CDR3 protein: CASSPRDRGYEQYF
CDR3 DNA: TGTGCCAGCAGTCCCCGGGACAGGGGTTACGAGCAGTACTTC

V gene: TRBV5-1
D gene: NA
clone size: NA
J gene: TRBJ1-5
CDR3 protein: CASSLDGQLNQPQHF
CDR3 DNA: TGCGCCAGCAGCTTGGATGGACAGCTTAATCAGCCCCAGCATTTT